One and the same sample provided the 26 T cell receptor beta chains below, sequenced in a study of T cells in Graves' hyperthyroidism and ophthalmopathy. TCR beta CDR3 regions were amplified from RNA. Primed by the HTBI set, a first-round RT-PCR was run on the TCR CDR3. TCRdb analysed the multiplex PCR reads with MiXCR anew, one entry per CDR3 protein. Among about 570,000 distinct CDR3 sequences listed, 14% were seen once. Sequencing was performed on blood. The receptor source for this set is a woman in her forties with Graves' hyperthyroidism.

The CDR3 coding sequence is TGTGCCAGCAGCGTACGAAGTGGAGGGAACACTGAAGCTTTCTTT. Protein product: CASSVRSGGNTEAFF. J is TRBJ1-1 and V is TRBV9; no clear D gene. CDR3 length: 15 residues. The V and J ends lost 1 base and 1 base respectively, with 11 bases between them. Germline V gives CDR1 SGDLS, CDR2 YYNGEE.

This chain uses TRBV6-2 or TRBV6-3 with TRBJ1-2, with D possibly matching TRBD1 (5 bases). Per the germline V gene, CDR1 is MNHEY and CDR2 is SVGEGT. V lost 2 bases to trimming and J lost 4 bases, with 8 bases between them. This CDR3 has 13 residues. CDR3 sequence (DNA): TGTGCCAGCAGTTACGGGGGACCCTATGGCTACACCTTC. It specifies CASSYGGPYGYTF.

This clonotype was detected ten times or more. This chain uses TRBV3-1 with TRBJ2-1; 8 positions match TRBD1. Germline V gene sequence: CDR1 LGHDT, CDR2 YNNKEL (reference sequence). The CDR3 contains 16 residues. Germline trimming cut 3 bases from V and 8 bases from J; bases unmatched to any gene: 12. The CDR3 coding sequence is TGTGCCAGCAGCCAGGAACGGGACAGGAAAGGCGATGAGCAGTTCTTC. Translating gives CASSQERDRKGDEQFF.

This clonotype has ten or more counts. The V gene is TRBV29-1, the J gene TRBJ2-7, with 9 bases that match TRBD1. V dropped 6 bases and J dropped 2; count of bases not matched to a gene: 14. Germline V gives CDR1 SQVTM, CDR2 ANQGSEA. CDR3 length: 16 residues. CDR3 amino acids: CSVGRDRALGPYEQYF. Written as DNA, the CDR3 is TGCAGCGTAGGGCGGGACAGGGCCCTCGGGCCCTACGAGCAGTACTTC.

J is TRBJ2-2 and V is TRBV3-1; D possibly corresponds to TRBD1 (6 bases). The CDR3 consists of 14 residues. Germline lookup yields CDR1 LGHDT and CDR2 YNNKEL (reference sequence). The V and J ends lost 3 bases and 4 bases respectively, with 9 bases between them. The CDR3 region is CASSQGAGTGELFF. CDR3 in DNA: TGTGCCAGCAGCCAGGGGGCGGGCACCGGGGAGCTGTTTTTT. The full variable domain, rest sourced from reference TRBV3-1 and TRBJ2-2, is DTAVSQTPKYLVTQMGNDKSIKCEQNLGHDTMYWYKQDSKKFLKIMFSYNNKELIINETVPNRFSPKSPDKAHLNLHINSLELGDSAVYFCASSQGAGTGELFFGEGSRLTVL.

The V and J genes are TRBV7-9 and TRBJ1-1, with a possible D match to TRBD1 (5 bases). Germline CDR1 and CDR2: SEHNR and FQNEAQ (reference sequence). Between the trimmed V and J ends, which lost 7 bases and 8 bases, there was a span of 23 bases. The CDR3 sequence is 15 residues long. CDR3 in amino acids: CASTTQAGESDEAFF. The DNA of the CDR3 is TGTGCCAGCACCACCCAGGCGGGGGAATCGGACGAAGCTTTCTTT.

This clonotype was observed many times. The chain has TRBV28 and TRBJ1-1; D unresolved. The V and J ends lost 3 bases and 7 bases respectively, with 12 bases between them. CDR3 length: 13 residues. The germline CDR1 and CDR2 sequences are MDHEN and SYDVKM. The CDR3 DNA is TGTGCCAGCAGTTTTTCGGGGAAGGGTGAAGCTTTCTTT. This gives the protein CASSFSGKGEAFF. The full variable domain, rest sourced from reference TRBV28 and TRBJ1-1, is DVKVTQSSRYLVKRTGEKVFLECVQDMDHENMFWYRQDPGLGLRLIYFSYDVKMKEKGDIPEGYSVSREKKERFSLILESASTNQTSMYLCASSFSGKGEAFFGQGTRLTVV.

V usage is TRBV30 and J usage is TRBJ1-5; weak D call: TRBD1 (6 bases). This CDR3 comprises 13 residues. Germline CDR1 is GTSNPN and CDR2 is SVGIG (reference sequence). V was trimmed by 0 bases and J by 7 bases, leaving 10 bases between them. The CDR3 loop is CAWSVGGGQPQHF. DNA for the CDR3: TGTGCCTGGAGTGTAGGGGGGGGCCAGCCCCAGCATTTT.

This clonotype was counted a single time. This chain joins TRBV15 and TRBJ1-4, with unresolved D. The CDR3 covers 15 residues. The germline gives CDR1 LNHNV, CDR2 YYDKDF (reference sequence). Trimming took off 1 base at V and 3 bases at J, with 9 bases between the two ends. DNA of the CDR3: TGTGCCACCAGCAGAGTTCAGGTGCCTAATGAAAAACTGTTTTTT. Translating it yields CATSRVQVPNEKLFF.

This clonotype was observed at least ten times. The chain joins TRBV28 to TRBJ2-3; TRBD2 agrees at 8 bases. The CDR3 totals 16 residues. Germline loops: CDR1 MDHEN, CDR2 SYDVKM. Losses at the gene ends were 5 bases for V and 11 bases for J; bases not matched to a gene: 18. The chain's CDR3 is CASSVIAGSQAKGQYF. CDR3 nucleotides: TGTGCCAGCAGTGTAATAGCGGGGTCACAGGCAAAGGGGCAGTATTTT.

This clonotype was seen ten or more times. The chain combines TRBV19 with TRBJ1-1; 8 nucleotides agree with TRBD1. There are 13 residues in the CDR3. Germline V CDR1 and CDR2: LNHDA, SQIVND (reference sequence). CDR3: CASGQGLNTEAFF. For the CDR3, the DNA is TGTGCTAGTGGACAGGGCCTGAACACTGAAGCTTTCTTT.

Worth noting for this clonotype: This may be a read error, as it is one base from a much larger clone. In nucleotides, the CDR3 is TGTGCCACCCAAACCGGGAGCCCTAACACTGAAGCTTTCTTT. It is translated as CATQTGSPNTEAFF. The gene calls are TRBV10-3 and TRBJ1-1; the D is unclear. The CDR3 loop spans 14 amino acids. Germline V gives CDR1 ENHRY, CDR2 SYGVKD. Trimming removed 10 bases at V and 2 bases at J, with 17 bases between.

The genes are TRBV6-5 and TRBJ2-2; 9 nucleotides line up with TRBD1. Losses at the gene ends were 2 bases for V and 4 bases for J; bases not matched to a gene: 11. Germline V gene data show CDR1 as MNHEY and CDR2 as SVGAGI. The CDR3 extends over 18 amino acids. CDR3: CASSYPAPGTGTTGELFF. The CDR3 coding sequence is TGTGCCAGCAGTTACCCGGCCCCCGGGACAGGGACCACCGGGGAGCTGTTTTTT.

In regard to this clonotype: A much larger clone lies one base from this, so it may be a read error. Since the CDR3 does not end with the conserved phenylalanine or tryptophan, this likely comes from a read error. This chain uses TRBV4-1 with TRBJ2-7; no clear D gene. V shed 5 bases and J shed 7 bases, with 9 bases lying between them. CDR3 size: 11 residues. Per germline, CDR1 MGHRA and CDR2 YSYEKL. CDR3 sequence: CASSNYEEQYI. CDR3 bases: TGCGCCAGCAGCAACTACGAGGAGCAGTACATC.

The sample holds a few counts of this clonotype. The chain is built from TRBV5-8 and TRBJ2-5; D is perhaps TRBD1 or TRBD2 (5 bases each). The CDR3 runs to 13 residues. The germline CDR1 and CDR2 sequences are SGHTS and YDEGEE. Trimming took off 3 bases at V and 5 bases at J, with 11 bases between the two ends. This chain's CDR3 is CASSSGTPETQYF. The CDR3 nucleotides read TGTGCCAGCAGCTCCGGGACCCCGGAGACCCAGTACTTC.

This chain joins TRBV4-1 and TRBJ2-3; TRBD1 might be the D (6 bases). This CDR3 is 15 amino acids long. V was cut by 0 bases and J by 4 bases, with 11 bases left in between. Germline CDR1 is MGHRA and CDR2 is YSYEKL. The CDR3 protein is CASSQDGRGSDTQYF. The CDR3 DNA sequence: TGCGCCAGCAGCCAAGATGGCAGGGGTTCAGATACGCAGTATTTT.

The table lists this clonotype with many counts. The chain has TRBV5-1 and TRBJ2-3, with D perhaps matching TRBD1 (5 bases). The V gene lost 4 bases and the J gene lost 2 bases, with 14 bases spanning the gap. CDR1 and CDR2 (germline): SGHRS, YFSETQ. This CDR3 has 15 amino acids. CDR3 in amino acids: CASSISTGDTDTQYF. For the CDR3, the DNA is TGCGCCAGCAGCATAAGTACAGGTGACACAGATACGCAGTATTTT.

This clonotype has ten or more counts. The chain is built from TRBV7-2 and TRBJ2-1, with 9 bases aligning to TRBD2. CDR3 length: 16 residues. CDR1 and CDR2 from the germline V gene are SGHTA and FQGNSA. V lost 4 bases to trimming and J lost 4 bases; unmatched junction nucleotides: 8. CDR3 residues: CASSSSAGGLYNEQFF. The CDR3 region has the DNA TGTGCCAGCAGCTCCAGCGCGGGAGGGCTGTACAATGAGCAGTTCTTC.

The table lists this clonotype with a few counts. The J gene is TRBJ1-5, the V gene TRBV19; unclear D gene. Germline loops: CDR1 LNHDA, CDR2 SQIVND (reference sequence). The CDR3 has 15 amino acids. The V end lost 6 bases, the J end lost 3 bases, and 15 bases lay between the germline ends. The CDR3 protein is CASSQRGDINQPQHF. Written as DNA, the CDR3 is TGTGCCAGTAGCCAGCGGGGTGATATCAATCAGCCCCAGCATTTT.

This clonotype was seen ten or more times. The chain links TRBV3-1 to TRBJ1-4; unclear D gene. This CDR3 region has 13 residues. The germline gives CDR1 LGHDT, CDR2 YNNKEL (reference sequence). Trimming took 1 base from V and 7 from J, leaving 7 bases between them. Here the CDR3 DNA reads TGTGCCAGCAGCCAAGGGGCTACTGAAAAACTGTTTTTT. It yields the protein CASSQGATEKLFF.

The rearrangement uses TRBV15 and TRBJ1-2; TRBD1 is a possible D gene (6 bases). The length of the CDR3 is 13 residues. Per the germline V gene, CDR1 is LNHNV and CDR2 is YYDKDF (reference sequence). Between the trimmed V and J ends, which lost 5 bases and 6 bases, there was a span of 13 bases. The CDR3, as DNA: TGTGCCACCAGCCCGATGTACAGGGATGGCTACACCTTC. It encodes CATSPMYRDGYTF.

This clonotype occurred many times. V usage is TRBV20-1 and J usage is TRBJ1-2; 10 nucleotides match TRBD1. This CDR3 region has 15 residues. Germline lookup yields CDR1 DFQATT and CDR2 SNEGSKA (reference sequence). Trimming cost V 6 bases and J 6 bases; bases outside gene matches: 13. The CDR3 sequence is CSAQVPGTGAHGYTF. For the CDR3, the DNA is TGCAGTGCCCAAGTACCCGGGACAGGGGCCCATGGCTACACCTTC.

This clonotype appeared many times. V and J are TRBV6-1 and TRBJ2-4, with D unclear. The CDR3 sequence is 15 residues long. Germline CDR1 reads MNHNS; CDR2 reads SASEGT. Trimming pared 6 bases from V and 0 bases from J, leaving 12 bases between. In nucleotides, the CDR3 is TGTGCCAGCAGAGTAGGAGCTCTAGCCAAAAACATTCAGTACTTC. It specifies CASRVGALAKNIQYF.

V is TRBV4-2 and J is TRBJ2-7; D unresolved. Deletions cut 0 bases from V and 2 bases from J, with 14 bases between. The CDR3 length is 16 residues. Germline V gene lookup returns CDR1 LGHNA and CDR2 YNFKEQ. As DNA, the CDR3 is TGTGCCAGCAGCCAAGAGTTGGTCCCGGGTGCCTACGAGCAGTACTTC. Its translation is CASSQELVPGAYEQYF.

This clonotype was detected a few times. In DNA, the CDR3 is TGTGCCAGCTCACCAAAGCCGACTTTGACAGGCACTGAAGCTTTCTTT. Translating it yields CASSPKPTLTGTEAFF. The chain has TRBV18 and TRBJ1-1, with D maybe TRBD1 (6 bases). Trimming took 2 bases from V and 4 from J, leaving 17 bases between them. CDR3 size: 16 residues. Germline V gene data show CDR1 as KGHSH and CDR2 as LQKENI. The complete variable domain, with remaining parts taken from reference TRBV18 and TRBJ1-1, reads NAGVMQNPRHLVRRRGQEARLRCSPMKGHSHVYWYRQLPEEGLKFMVYLQKENIIDESGMPKERFSAEFPKEGPSILRIQQVVRGDSAAYFCASSPKPTLTGTEAFFGQGTRLTVV.

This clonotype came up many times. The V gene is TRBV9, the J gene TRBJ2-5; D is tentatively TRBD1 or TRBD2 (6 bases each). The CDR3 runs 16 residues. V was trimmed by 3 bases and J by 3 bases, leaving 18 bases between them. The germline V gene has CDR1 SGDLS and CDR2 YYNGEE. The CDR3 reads CASSGFDKGGKETQYF. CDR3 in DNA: TGTGCCAGCAGCGGATTTGACAAGGGGGGAAAAGAGACCCAGTACTTC.